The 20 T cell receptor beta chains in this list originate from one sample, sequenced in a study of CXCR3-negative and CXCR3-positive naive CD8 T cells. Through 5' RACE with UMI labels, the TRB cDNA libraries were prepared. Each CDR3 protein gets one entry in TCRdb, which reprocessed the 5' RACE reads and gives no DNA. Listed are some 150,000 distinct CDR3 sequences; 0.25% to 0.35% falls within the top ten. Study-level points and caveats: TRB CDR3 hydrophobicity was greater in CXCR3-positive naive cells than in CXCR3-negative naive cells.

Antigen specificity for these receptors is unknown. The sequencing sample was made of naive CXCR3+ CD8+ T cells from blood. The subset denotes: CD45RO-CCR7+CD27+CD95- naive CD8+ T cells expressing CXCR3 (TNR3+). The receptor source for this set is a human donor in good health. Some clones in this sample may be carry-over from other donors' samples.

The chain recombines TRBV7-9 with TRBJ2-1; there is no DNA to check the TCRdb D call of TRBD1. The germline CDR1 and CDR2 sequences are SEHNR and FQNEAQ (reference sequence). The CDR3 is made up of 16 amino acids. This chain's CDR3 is CASSLAPGARTYEQFF.

The CDR3 region is CASSVYRVYEQYF. This chain connects TRBV6-1 to TRBJ2-7; TCRdb's assignment of TRBD1 cannot be checked, as there is no DNA. The CDR3 spans 13 residues. CDR1 and CDR2 from the germline V gene are MNHNS and SASEGT.

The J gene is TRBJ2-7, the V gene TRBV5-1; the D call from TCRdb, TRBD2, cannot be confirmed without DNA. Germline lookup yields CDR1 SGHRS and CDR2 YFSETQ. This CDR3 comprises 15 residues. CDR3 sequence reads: CASSRTPQNPYEQYF.

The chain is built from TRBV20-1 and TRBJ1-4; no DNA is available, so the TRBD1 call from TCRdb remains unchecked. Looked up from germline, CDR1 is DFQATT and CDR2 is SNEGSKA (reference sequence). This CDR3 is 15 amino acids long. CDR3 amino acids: CSAKQGAATNEKLFF.

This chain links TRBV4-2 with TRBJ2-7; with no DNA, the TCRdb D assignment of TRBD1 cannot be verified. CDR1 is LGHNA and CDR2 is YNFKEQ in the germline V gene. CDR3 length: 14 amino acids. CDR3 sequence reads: CASSQERGTGEQYF.

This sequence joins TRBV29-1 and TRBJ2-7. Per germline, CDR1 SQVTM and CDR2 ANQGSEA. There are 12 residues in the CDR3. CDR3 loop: CSASTSAYEQYF.

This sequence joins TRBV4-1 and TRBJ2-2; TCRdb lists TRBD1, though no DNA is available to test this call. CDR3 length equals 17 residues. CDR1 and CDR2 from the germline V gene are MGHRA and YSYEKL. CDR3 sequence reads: CASSQDGTGAGTGELFF.

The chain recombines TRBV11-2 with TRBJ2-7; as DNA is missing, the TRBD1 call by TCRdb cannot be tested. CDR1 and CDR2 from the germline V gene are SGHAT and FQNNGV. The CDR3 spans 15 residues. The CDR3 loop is CASSLVQGPSYEQYF.

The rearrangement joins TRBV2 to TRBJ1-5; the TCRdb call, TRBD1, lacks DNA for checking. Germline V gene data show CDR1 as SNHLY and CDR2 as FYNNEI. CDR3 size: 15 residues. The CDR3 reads CASSSWTASNQPQHF.

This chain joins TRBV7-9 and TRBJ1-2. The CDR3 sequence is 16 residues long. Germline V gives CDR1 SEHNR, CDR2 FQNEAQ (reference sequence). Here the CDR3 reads CASSPKEGKTNYGYTF.

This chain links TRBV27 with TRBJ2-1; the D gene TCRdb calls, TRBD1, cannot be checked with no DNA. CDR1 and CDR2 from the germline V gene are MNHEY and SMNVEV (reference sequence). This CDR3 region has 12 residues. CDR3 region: CASSHGGDEQFF.

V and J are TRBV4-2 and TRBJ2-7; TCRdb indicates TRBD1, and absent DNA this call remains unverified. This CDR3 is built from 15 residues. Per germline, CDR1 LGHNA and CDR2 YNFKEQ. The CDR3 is CASSQGRDTSYEQYF.

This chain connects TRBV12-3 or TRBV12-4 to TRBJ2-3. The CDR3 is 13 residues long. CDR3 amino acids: CASSLRGTGTQYF.

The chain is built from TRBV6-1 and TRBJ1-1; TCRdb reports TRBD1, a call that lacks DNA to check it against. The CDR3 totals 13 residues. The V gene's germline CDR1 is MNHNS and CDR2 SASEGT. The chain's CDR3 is CASSERGRTEAFF.

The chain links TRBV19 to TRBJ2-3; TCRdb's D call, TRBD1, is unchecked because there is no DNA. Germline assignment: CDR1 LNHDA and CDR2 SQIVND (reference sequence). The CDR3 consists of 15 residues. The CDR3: CASSVSTGSTDTQYF. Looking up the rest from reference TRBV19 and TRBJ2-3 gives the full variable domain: DGGITQSPKYLFRKEGQNVTLSCEQNLNHDAMYWYRQDPGQGLRLIYYSQIVNDFQKGDIAEGYSVSREKKESFPLTVTSAQKNPTAFYLCASSVSTGSTDTQYFGPGTRLTVL.

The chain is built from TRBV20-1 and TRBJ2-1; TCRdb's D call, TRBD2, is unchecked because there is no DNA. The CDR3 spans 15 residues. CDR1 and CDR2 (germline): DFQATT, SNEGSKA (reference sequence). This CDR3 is CSARPLTSQPSEQFF.

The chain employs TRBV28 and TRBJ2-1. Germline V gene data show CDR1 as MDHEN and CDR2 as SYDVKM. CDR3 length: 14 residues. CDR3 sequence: CASSIVDTNNEQFF.

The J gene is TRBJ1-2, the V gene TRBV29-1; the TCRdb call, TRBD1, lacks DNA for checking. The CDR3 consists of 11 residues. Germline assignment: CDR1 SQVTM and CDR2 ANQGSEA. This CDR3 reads CSVESGLGYTF.

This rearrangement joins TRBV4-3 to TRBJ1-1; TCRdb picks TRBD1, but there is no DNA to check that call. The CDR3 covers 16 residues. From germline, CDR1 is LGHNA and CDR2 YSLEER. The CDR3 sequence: CASSKDPRTYVTEAFF.

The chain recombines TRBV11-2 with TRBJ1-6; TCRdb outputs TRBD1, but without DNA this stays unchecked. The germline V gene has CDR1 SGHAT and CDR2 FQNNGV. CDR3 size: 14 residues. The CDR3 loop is CASSDGTGNSPLHF.